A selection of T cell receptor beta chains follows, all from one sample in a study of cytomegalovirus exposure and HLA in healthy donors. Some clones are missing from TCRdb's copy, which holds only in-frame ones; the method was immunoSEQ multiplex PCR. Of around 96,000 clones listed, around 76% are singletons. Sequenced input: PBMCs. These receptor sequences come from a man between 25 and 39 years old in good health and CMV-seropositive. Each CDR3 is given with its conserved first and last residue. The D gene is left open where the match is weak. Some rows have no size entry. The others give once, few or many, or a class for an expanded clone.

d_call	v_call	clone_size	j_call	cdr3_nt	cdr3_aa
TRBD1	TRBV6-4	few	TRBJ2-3	TGTGCCAGCAGTGAGACCGGGACAGGGGCAGATACGCAGTATTTT	CASSETGTGADTQYF
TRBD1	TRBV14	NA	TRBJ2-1	TGTGCCAGCAGCCTGCTATCCGGGACAGGGTGGGATGAGCAGTTCTTC	CASSLLSGTGWDEQFF
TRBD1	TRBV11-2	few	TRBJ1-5	TGTGCCAGCAGCAGGGACAGGGGACAGCCCCAGCATTTT	CASSRDRGQPQHF
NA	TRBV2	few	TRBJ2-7	TGTGCCAGCAGCTTGGACAGCCTGGGCTACGAGCAGTACTTC	CASSLDSLGYEQYF
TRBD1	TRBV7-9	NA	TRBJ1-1	TGTGCCAGCAGGGGAGGACAGGTGGAAGCTTTCTTT	CASRGGQVEAFF
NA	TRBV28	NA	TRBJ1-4	TGTGCCAGCAGTCAACTCCCAACTAATGAAAAACTGTTTTTT	CASSQLPTNEKLFF
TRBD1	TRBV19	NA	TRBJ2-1	TGTGCCAGTAGTATTCTAGGGACAGGGTCTGAGCAGTTCTTC	CASSILGTGSEQFF
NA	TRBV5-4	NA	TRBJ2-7	TGTGCCAGCAGCTTGCCAGGGCTATCCTACGAGCAGTACTTC	CASSLPGLSYEQYF
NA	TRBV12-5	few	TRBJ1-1	TGTGCTAGTGGCCCTTGGACAACCCAGGAAGCTTTCTTT	CASGPWTTQEAFF
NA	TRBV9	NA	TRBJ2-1	TGTGCCAGCAGCGGGCCGCAGAGGAGCTCCTACAATGAGCAGTTCTTC	CASSGPQRSSYNEQFF
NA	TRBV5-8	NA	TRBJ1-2	TGTGCCAGCAGCTTGGGGCAGAATGGCTACACCTTC	CASSLGQNGYTF
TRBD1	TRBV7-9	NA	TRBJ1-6	TGTGCCAGCAGCCCCCGGACAGGGAATAATTCACCCCTCCACTTT	CASSPRTGNNSPLHF
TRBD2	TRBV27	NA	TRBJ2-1	TGTGCCAGCAGTTGGGGACTAGCGGCGCACAATGAGCAGTTCTTC	CASSWGLAAHNEQFF
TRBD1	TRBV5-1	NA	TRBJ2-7	TGCGCCAGCAGCTTGAGCCCGGGACAGGGCACCTACGAGCAGTACTTC	CASSLSPGQGTYEQYF
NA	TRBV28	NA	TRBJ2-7	TGTGCCAGCAGTTTAAGTGGGGGCCGCTCGTACTTC	CASSLSGGRSYF
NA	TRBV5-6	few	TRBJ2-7	TGTGCCAGCAGCTTGGGGACACAGCCTCACGAGCAGTACTTC	CASSLGTQPHEQYF